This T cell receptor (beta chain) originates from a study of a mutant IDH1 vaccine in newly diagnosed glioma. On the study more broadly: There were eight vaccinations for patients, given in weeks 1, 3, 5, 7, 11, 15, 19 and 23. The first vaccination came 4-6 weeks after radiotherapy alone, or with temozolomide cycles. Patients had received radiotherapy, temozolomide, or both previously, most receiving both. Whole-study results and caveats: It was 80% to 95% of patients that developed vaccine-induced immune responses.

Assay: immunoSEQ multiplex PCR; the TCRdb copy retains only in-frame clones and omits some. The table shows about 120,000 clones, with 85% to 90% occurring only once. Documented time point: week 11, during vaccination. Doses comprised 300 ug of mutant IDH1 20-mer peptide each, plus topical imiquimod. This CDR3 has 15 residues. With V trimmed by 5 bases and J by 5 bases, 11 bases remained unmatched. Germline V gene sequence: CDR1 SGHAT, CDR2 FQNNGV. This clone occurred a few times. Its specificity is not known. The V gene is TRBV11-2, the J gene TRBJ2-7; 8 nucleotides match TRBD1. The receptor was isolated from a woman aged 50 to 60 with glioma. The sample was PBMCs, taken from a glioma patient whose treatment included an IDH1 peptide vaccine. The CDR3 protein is CASSRPGQERNEQYF. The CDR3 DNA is TGTGCCAGCAGCAGGCCGGGACAGGAAAGGAACGAGCAGTACTTC.